This T cell receptor beta chain derives from a study of blood T cell repertoires in COVID-19. Background on the study: COVID-19 samples collected from the United States, Italy and Spain covered acute and convalescent phases. From T cells, B-cell-depleted T cells, or PBMCs came the material, which was cDNA or gDNA.

CDR1 is SEHNR and CDR2 is FQNEAQ in the germline V gene (reference sequence). Trimming took off 3 bases at V and 0 bases at J, with 8 bases between the two ends. The length of the CDR3 is 15 residues. Original analysis: Cell counts per sample came from amplifying reference gene primers. Generated by immunoSEQ multiplex PCR, the TCRdb table keeps only in-frame clones and is missing some. The DNA was the basis for D and trimming; V, J and clone size are from that table. The repertoire holds over 80,000 clones, with 75% to 85% as singletons. Sequenced: peripheral blood. This clonotype was sampled from a woman of 80 years or more with active or convalescent COVID-19. The chain carries TRBV7-9 and TRBJ1-4; no clear D gene. CDR3: CASSLSHATNEKLFF. The CDR3 DNA is TGTGCCAGCAGCTTGAGCCATGCAACTAATGAAAAACTGTTTTTT.